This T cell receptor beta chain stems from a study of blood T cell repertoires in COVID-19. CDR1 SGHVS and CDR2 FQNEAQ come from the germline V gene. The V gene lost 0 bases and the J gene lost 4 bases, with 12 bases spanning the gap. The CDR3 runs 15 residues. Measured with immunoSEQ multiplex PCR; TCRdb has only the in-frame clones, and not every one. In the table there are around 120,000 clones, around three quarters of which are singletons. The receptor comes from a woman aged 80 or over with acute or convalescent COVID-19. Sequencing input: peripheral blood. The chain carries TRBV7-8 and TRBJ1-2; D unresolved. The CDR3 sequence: CASSLAKDSSYGYTF. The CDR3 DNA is TGTGCCAGCAGCTTAGCGAAGGACTCTAGCTATGGCTACACCTTC.